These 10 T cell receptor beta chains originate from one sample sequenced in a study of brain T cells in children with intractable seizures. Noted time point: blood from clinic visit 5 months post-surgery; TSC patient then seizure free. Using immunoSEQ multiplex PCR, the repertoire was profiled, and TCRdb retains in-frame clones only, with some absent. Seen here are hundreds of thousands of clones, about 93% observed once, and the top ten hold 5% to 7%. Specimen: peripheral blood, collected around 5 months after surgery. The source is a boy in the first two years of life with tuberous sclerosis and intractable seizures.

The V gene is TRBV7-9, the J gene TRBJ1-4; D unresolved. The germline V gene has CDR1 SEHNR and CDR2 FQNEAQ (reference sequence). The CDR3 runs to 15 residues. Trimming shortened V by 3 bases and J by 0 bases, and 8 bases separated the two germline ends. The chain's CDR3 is CASSFGDATNEKLFF. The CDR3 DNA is TGTGCCAGCAGCTTTGGAGATGCAACTAATGAAAAACTGTTTTTT.

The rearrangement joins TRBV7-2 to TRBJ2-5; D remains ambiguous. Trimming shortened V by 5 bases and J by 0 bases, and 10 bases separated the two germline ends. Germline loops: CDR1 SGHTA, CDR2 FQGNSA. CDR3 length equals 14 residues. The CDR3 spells CASSTDTYQETQYF. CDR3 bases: TGTGCCAGCAGCACAGACACATACCAAGAGACCCAGTACTTC.

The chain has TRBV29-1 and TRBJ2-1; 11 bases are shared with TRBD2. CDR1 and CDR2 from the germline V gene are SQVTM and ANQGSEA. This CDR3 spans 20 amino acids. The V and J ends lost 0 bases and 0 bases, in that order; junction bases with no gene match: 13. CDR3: CSVEDLRTSGYGRSYNEQFF. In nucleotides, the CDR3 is TGCAGCGTTGAAGATCTCAGGACTAGCGGGTACGGCCGCTCCTACAATGAGCAGTTCTTC.

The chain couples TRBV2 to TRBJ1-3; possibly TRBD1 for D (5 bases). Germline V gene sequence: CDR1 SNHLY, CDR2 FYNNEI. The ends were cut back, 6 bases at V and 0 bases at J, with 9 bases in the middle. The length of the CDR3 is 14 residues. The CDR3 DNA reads TGTGCCAGCAGCCGACAGAGCTCTGGAAACACCATATATTTT. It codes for CASSRQSSGNTIYF.

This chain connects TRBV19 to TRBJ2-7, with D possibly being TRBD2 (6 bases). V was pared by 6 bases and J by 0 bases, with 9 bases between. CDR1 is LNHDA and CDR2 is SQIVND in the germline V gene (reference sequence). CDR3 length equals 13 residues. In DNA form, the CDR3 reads TGTGCCAGTAGCTCTAGCGCCTCCTACGAGCAGTACTTC. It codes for CASSSSASYEQYF.

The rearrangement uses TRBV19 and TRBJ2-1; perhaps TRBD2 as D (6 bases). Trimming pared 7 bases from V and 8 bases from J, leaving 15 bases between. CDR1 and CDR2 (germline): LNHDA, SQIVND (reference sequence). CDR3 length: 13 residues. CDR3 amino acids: CASKEGPRDEQFF. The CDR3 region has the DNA TGTGCCAGTAAGGAGGGGCCGCGTGATGAGCAGTTCTTC.

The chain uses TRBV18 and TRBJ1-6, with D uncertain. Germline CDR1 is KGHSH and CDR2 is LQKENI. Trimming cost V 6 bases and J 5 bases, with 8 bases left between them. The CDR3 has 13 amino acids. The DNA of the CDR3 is TGTGCCAGCTCCACCAACAATAATTCACCCCTCCACTTT. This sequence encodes CASSTNNNSPLHF.

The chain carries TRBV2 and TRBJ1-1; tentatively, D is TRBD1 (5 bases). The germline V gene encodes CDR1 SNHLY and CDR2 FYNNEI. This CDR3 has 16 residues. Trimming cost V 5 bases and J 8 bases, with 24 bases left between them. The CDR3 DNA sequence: TGTGCCAGCAGTTTACGAAGCCGGGACGGAGGGCCCGAAGCTTTCTTT. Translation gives CASSLRSRDGGPEAFF. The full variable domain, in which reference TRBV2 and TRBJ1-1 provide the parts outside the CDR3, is EPEVTQTPSHQVTQMGQEVILRCVPISNHLYFYWYRQILGQKVEFLVSFYNNEISEKSEIFDDQFSVERPDGSNFTLKIRSTKLEDSAMYFCASSLRSRDGGPEAFFGQGTRLTVV.

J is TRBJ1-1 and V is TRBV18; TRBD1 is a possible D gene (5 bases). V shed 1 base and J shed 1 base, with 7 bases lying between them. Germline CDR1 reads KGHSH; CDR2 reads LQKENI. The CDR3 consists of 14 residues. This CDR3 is CASSPHDRNTEAFF. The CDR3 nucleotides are TGTGCCAGCTCACCACACGACAGGAACACTGAAGCTTTCTTT. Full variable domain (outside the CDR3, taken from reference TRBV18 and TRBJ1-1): NAGVMQNPRHLVRRRGQEARLRCSPMKGHSHVYWYRQLPEEGLKFMVYLQKENIIDESGMPKERFSAEFPKEGPSILRIQQVVRGDSAAYFCASSPHDRNTEAFFGQGTRLTVV.

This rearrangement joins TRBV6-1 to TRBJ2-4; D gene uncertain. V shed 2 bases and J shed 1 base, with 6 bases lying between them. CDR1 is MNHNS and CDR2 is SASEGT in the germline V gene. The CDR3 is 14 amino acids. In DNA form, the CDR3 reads TGTGCCAGCAGTGAAACTCTGGCCAAAAACATTCAGTACTTC. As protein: CASSETLAKNIQYF.